The 9 T cell receptor beta chains listed next were all sequenced from one sample in a study of early T cells in non-severe SARS-CoV-2 infection. Each CDR3 protein gets one entry after TCRdb re-called the 5' RACE reads with MiXCR. Seen here are over 95,000 distinct CDR3 sequences, roughly 15% observed once, and the top ten hold roughly 1.2%. Input material: whole blood. The receptors stem from an adult who was a healthcare worker with PCR-confirmed SARS-CoV-2 infection or an uninfected control (not recorded which).

A few counts support this clonotype. The chain employs TRBV4-2 and TRBJ2-2, with 10 bases aligning to TRBD1. The V gene end was trimmed by 3 bases and the J gene end by 2 bases; junction bases not matched to a gene: 6. The CDR3 length is 17 residues. Germline V gene sequence: CDR1 LGHNA, CDR2 YNFKEQ. CDR3 amino acids: CASSQDGQGGNTGELFF. For the CDR3, the DNA is TGTGCCAGCAGCCAGGACGGACAGGGGGGCAACACCGGGGAGCTGTTTTTT.

The chain joins TRBV6-2 or TRBV6-3 to TRBJ1-1; possible D gene TRBD1, 6 bases. The CDR3 length is 13 residues. CDR1 and CDR2 (germline): MNHEY, SVGEGT. V was trimmed by 1 base and J by 6 bases, leaving 9 bases between them. CDR3 sequence reads: CASSYYRDAEAFF. The CDR3 region has the DNA TGTGCCAGCAGTTACTACAGGGACGCTGAAGCTTTCTTT.

In its sample, this clonotype was seen a few times. This chain uses TRBV18 with TRBJ2-7; possibly TRBD1 or TRBD2 for D (6 bases each). This CDR3 region has 15 residues. Germline V gives CDR1 KGHSH, CDR2 LQKENI. The V gene lost 3 bases and the J gene lost 4 bases, with 16 bases spanning the gap. The CDR3 is CASSPNHGGGYEQYF. In nucleotides, the CDR3 is TGTGCCAGCTCACCCAACCACGGGGGCGGGTACGAGCAGTACTTC.

This clonotype was picked up a small number of times. V gene TRBV28 combines with J gene TRBJ2-1; D is uncertain. There are 11 residues in the CDR3. CDR1 is MDHEN, CDR2 SYDVKM, per germline. The V gene lost 3 bases and the J gene lost 8 bases, with 5 bases spanning the gap. In DNA, the CDR3 is TGTGCCAGCAGTTTGAATCATGAGCAGTTCTTC. Its translation: CASSLNHEQFF.

The rearrangement uses TRBV7-2 and TRBJ2-7, with D perhaps TRBD1 (6 bases). The CDR3 is 14 amino acids. V gave up 5 bases and J gave up 4 bases, with 15 bases separating them. The germline CDR1 and CDR2 sequences are SGHTA and FQGNSA. CDR3 coding DNA: TGTGCCAGCAGCCCCGAGGTTACAGGGTACGAGCAGTACTTC. Encoded protein: CASSPEVTGYEQYF.

The chain couples TRBV11-2 to TRBJ1-6; 7 bases are a match to TRBD1. This CDR3 is 15 amino acids long. In germline, CDR1 is SGHAT, CDR2 FQNNGV. The V gene end was trimmed by 1 base and the J gene end by 7 bases; junction bases not matched to a gene: 4. This chain's CDR3 is CASSLGDRENSPLHF. DNA for the CDR3: TGTGCCAGCAGCTTAGGGGACAGAGAAAATTCACCCCTCCACTTT.

This clonotype has only a few counts. J is TRBJ1-1 and V is TRBV28; D is undetermined. Germline V gene lookup returns CDR1 MDHEN and CDR2 SYDVKM. Trimming removed 7 bases at V and 1 base at J, with 13 bases between. CDR3 length: 14 amino acids. This CDR3 reads CASNSQGRNTEAFF. The CDR3 bases are TGTGCCAGCAACAGTCAAGGGAGGAACACTGAAGCTTTCTTT.

The CDR3 DNA reads as TGCAGCGTCGTGACAGGCCGGGGGACCGGGGAGCTGTTTTTT. This gives the protein CSVVTGRGTGELFF. The chain has TRBV29-1 and TRBJ2-2; D tentatively reads TRBD1 or TRBD2 (6 bases each). This CDR3 has 14 residues. Between the trimmed V and J ends, which lost 6 bases and 5 bases, there was a span of 16 bases. The germline V gene encodes CDR1 SQVTM and CDR2 ANQGSEA.

This clonotype was observed a handful of times. The genes are TRBV29-1 and TRBJ2-2, with 9 bases that match TRBD2. V gave up 7 bases and J gave up 2 bases; unmatched junction bases: 5. The CDR3 has 14 residues. From germline, CDR1 is SQVTM and CDR2 ANQGSEA. CDR3 protein: CSAPLAGNTGELFF. DNA of the CDR3: TGCAGCGCTCCGCTAGCGGGAAACACCGGGGAGCTGTTTTTT.